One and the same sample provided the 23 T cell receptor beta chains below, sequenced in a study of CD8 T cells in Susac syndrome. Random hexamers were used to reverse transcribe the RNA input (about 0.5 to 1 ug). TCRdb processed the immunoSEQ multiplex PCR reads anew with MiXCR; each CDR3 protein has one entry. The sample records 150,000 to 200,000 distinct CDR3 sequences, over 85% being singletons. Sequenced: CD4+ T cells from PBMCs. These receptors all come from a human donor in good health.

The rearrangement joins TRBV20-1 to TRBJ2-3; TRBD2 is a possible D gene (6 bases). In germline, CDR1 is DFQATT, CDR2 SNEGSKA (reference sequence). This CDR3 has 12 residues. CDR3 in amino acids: CAGGGEADTQYF. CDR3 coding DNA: TGCGCCGGCGGAGGGGAAGCAGATACGCAGTATTTT.

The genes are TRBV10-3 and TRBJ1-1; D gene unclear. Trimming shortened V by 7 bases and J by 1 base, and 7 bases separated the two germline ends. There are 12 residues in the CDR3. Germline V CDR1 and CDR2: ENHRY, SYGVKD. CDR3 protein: CAIKPANTEAFF. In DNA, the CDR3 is TGTGCCATCAAGCCAGCGAACACTGAAGCTTTCTTT.

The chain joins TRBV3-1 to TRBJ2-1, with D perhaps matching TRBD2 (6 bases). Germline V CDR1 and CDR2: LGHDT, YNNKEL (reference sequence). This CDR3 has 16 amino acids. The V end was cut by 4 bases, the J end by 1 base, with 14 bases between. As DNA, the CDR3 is TGTGCCAGCAGCCGGGGGGTCGACTTATCCTACAATGAGCAGTTCTTC. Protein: CASSRGVDLSYNEQFF.

CDR3 amino acids: CSARDRGRDIRETQYF. CDR3 DNA sequence: TGCAGTGCTAGAGATCGGGGTAGGGACATAAGGGAGACCCAGTACTTC. The chain uses TRBV20-1 and TRBJ2-5; D might be TRBD1 (6 bases). Germline CDR1 DFQATT, CDR2 SNEGSKA (reference sequence). The CDR3 runs to 16 residues. V was shortened by 0 bases and J by 5 bases, with 19 bases between the two germline ends.

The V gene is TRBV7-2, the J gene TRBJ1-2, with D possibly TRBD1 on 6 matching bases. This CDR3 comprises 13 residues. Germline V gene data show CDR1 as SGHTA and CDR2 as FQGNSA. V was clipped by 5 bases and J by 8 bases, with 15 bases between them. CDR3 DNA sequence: TGTGCCAGCAGCCCTAAAGGGGGGGGCGGCTACACCTTC. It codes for CASSPKGGGGYTF.

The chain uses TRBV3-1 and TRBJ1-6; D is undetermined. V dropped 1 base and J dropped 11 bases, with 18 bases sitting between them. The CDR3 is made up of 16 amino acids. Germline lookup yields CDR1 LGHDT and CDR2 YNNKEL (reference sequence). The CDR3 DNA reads TGTGCCAGCAGCCAAGTTATGAGTCGCACGCAACCACCCCTCCACTTT. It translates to CASSQVMSRTQPPLHF.

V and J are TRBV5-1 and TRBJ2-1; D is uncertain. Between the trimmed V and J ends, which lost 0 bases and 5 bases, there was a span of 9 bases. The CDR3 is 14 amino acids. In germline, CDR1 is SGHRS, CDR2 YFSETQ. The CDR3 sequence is CASSLEFADNEQFF. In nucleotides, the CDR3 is TGCGCCAGCAGCTTGGAATTCGCAGACAATGAGCAGTTCTTC.

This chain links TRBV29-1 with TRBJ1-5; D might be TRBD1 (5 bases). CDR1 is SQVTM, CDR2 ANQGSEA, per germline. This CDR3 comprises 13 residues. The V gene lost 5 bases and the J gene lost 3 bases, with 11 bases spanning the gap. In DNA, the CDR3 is TGCAGCGTTCGTATCAGGGACAATCAGCCCCAGCATTTT. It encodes CSVRIRDNQPQHF. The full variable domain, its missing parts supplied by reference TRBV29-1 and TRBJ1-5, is SAVISQKPSRDICQRGTSLTIQCQVDSQVTMMFWYRQQPGQSLTLIATANQGSEATYESGFVIDKFPISRPNLTFSTLTVSNMSPEDSSIYLCSVRIRDNQPQHFGDGTRLSIL.

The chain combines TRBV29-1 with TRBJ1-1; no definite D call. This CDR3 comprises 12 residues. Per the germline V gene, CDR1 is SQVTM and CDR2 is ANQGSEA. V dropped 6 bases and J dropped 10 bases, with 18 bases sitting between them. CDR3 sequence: CSVRTPSHVAFF. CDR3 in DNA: TGCAGCGTCAGGACCCCCTCGCATGTAGCTTTCTTT.

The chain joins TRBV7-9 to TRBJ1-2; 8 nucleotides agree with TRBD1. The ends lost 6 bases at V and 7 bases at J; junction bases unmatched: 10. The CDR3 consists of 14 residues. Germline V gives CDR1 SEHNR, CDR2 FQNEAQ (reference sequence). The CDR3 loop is CASRGGQGAPGYTF. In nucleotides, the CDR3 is TGTGCCAGCAGAGGCGGGCAGGGGGCGCCTGGCTACACCTTC.

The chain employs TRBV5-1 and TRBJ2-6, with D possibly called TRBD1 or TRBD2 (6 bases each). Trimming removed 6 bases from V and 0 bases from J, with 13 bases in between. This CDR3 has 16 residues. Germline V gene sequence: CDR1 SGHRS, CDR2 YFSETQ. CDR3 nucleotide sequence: TGCGCCAGCAACTTAGGGGGGTCCTCTGGGGCCAACGTCCTGACTTTC. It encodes CASNLGGSSGANVLTF.

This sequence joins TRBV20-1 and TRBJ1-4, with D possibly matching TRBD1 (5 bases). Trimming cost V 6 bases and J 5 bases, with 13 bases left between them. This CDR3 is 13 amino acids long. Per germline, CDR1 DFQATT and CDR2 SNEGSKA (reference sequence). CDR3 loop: CSAVRDLNEKLFF. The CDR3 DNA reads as TGCAGTGCCGTCAGGGACCTGAATGAAAAACTGTTTTTT.

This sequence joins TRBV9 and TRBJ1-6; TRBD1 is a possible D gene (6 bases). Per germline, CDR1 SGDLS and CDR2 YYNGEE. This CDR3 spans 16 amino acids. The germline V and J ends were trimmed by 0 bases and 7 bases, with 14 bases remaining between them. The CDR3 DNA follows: TGTGCCAGCAGCGTAGACAAAGGGGGAGCGAATTCACCCCTCCACTTT. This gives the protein CASSVDKGGANSPLHF.

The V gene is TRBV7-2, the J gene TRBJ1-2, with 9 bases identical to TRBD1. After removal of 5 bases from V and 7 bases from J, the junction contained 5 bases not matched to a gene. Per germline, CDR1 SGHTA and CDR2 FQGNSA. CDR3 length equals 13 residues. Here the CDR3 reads CASSMDRGGGYTF. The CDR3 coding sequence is TGTGCCAGCAGCATGGACAGGGGCGGTGGCTACACCTTC. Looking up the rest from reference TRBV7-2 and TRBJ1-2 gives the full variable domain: GAGVSQSPSNKVTEKGKDVELRCDPISGHTALYWYRQSLGQGLEFLIYFQGNSAPDKSGLPSDRFSAERTGGSVSTLTIQRTQQEDSAVYLCASSMDRGGGYTFGSGTRLTVV.

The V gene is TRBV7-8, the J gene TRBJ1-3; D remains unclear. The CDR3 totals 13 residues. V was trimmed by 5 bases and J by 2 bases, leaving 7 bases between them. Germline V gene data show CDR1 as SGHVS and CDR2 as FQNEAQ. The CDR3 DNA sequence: TGTGCCAGCAGCGCCCAAACTGGAAACACCATATATTTT. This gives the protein CASSAQTGNTIYF.

The CDR3 DNA reads as TGTGCCACCCAGATACCTCAATTTCCCTATTCACCCCTCCACTTT. It encodes CATQIPQFPYSPLHF. The chain uses TRBV28 and TRBJ1-6, with D unclear. The CDR3 totals 15 residues. Germline values: CDR1 MDHEN, CDR2 SYDVKM. V was clipped by 10 bases and J by 8 bases, with 21 bases between them. Full variable domain (remainder filled in from reference TRBV28 and TRBJ1-6): DVKVTQSSRYLVKRTGEKVFLECVQDMDHENMFWYRQDPGLGLRLIYFSYDVKMKEKGDIPEGYSVSREKKERFSLILESASTNQTSMYLCATQIPQFPYSPLHFGNGTRLTVT.

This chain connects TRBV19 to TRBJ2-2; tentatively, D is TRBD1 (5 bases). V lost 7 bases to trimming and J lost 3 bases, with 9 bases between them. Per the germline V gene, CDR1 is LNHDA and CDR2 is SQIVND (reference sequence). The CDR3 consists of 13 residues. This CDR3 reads CASILRDTGELFF. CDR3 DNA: TGTGCCAGTATCCTCAGGGACACCGGGGAGCTGTTTTTT.

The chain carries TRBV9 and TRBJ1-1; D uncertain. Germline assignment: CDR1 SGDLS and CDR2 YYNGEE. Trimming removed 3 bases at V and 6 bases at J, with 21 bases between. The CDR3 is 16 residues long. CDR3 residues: CASSGKVASHLAEAFF. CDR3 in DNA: TGTGCCAGCAGCGGTAAGGTAGCCTCTCATCTCGCTGAAGCTTTCTTT.

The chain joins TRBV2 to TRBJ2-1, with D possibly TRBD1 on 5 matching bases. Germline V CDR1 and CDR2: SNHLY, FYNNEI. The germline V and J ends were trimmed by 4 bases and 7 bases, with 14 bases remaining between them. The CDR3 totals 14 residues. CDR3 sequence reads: CASSVAREGNEQFF. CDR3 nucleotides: TGTGCCAGCAGTGTAGCCAGGGAAGGAAATGAGCAGTTCTTC.

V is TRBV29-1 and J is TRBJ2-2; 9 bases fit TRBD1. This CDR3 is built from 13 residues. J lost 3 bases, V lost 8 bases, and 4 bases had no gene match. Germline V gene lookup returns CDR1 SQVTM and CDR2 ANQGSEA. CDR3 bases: TGCAGCCTCCGACAGGGGGACACCGGGGAGCTGTTTTTT. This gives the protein CSLRQGDTGELFF.

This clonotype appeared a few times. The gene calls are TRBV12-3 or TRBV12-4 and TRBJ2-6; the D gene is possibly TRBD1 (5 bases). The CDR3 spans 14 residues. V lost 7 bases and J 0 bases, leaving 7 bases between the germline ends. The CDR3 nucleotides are TGTGCCAGCACCCAGGGCTCTGGGGCCAACGTCCTGACTTTC. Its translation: CASTQGSGANVLTF.

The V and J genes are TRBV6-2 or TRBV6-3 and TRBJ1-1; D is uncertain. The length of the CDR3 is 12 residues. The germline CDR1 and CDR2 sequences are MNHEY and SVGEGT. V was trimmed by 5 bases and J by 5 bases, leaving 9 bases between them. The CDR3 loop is CASSNGRTEAFF. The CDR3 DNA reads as TGTGCCAGCAGTAACGGGAGGACTGAAGCTTTCTTT.

The CDR3 DNA is TGTGCCAGCAGTTTATCAGGGGTCGAGGAAGCTTTCTTT. Translation gives CASSLSGVEEAFF. The chain is built from TRBV12-3 or TRBV12-4 and TRBJ1-1; tentatively, D is TRBD1 (6 bases). With 2 bases removed from V and 8 bases from J, the gap between germline ends came to 12 bases. The CDR3 has 13 residues.